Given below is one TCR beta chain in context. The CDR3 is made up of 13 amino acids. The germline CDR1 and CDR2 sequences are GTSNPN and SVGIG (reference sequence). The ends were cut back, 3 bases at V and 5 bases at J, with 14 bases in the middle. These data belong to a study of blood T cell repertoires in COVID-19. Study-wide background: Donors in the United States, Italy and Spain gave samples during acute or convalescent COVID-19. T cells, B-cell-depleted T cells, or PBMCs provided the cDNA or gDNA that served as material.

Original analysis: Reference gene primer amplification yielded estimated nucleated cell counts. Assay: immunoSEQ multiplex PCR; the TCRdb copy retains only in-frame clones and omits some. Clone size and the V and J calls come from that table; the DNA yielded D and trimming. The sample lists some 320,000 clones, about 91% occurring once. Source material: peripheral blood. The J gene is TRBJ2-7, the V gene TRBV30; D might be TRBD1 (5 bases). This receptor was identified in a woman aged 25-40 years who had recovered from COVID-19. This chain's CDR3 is CAWRESGRDEQYF. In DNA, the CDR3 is TGTGCCTGGAGAGAATCAGGGCGCGACGAGCAGTACTTC.